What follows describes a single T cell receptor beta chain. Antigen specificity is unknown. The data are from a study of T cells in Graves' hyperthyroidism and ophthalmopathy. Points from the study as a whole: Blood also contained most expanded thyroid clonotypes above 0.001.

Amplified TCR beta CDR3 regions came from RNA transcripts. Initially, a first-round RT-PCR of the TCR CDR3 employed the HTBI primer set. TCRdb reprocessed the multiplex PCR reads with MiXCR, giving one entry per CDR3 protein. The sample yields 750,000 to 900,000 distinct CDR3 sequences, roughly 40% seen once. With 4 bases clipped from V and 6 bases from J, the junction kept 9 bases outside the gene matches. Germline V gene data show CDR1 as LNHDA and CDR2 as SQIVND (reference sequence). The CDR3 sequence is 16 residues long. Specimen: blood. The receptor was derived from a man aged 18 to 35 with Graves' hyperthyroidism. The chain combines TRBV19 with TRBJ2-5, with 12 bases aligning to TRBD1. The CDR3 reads CASSTWDRGLSKTQYF. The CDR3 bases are TGTGCCAGTAGTACTTGGGACAGGGGGCTGTCGAAGACCCAGTACTTC.